Reported below is one TCR beta chain. Its antigen target is currently unknown. Base qualities are missing; no much larger clone stands one base away. The data were taken from a study of identical twins (dated by TCRdb to 2015 to 2016). For context, the study as a whole: The study deep-sequenced TCR alpha and beta repertoires from monozygotic twins, unrelated adults of various ages and cord blood to test whether fetal clonotypes persist. To rule out contamination, replicate twin experiments were performed at different times with different library preparation protocols.

Overall study outcomes, separate from this receptor: Because the same donors could not be followed over many years, conclusions were based on cross-sectional statistical analysis. Out-of-frame TCR alpha sharing in monozygotic twins was systematically underestimated by recombination models, whereas sharing between unrelated individuals was in agreement with the recombination models. Zero-insertion analyses could be partly confounded by invariant T cells such as MAIT and iNKT, although diverse VJ usage argued against such confounding for most clonotypes. Excess twin sharing in beta out-of-frame sequences was weaker because fewer shared sequences lowered the signal-to-noise ratio. Out-of-frame TCR alpha sequences shared between twins showed an excess of low generation-probability sequences compared with coincidental sharing between unrelated individuals. Fewer insertions were carried by abundant cord blood beta clonotypes, a similar but weaker trend appeared in young adult naive repertoires, and no such trend appeared in memory repertoires.

Every donor was a healthy Caucasian. The twin cohort comprised three pairs of female monozygotic twins, all aged roughly 18 to 29 years. Peripheral blood mononuclear cells were used as the source from which RNA for TCR libraries was isolated. Libraries came from 5' RACE. The instrument was an Illumina HiSeq 2000. A universal primer binding site was added through template switching, and the final cDNA carried a unique molecular identifier so that TCR cDNA molecules could be counted accurately. First-strand cDNA for TCR alpha and beta chains was synthesized from specific primers in the conserved constant-segment region. To control for contamination, every cDNA library was double barcoded, receiving both a SMART-Mk sample barcode and Illumina barcodes. TruSeq adapter sequences along with Illumina sample barcodes were introduced in two successive PCR steps. The Illumina HiSeq platform was used with custom primers to sequence TCR alpha and beta cDNA libraries. Per the authors' processing: MiGEC processed the raw reads to extract unique molecular identifiers, while MiXCR was used to determine the CDR3 positions. Recombination models were inferred per individual with the repgenHMM and IGoR tools using an EM algorithm. The analysis of shared clonotypes was done with the tcR package in R, with sharing normalized by the product of cloneset sizes. To study raw recombination without the effects of thymic and clonal selection, out-of-frame nonproductive sequences were analyzed. The public reads were reanalyzed by TCRdb: fastp trimming at Q25, MiXCR alignment, in-frame beta chains only. A single entry per CDR3 protein holds the most common genes and DNA from its merged rows. These V and J calls are TCRdb output, not the study's own analysis. The table for this sample lists some 660,000 distinct CDR3 sequences; about 9.4% of them were counted only once. The top ten clonotypes cover 0.85% to 1% of the sample.

This sample was shared with a second study, whose subject was yellow fever vaccine responses in identical twins. The second study's authors report: According to the authors, in identical twins the way T cells responded to vaccination appeared partly convergent and partly personalized. The study precisely tracked vaccine-responding T cell clones in identical twins.

The sample consisted of PBMCs. The TCR sequence derives from a woman aged 18-29 years in good health.

The CDR3 reads CASSQPPGTSGGATDTQYF. The DNA sequence is TGTGCCAGCAGCCAACCCCCCGGGACTAGCGGGGGGGCAACGGATACGCAGTATTTT. Recombination joined TRBV4-2 with TRBJ2-3, with 16 junctional bases fitting TRBD2. CDR1 LGHNA and CDR2 YNFKEQ were looked up in the germline V gene. The CDR3 contains 19 residues, cysteine and phenylalanine counted. Only the CDR3 portion is preserved as DNA: 57 bases, with reading frame beginning at the first base. V ends up 2 bases short and J 6 bases short, with an unmatched junction base count of 11.